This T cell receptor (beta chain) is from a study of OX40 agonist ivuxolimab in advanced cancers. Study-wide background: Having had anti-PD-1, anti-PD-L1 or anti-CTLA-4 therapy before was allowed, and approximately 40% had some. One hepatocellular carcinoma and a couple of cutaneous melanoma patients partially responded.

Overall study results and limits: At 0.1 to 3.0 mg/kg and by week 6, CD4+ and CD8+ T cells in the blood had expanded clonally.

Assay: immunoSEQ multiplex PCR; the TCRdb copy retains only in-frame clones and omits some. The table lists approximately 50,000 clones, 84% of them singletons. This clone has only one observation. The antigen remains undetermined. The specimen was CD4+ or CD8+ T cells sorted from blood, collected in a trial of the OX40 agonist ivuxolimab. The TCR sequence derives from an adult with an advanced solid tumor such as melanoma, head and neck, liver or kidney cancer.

The CDR3 coding sequence is TGTGCCAGTAGTTCGATTTGGGGTGGAACTAATGAAAAACTGTTTTTT. Amino acid sequence: CASSSIWGGTNEKLFF. This chain connects TRBV19 to TRBJ1-4; D unclear. CDR1 is LNHDA, CDR2 SQIVND, per germline (reference sequence). The CDR3 consists of 16 residues. The germline V and J ends were trimmed by 5 bases and 1 base, with 14 bases remaining between them.